These 27 T cell receptor beta chains were all obtained from the same sample, sequenced in a study of OX40 agonist ivuxolimab in advanced cancers. Libraries were prepared by immunoSEQ multiplex PCR; TCRdb keeps only in-frame clonotypes and omits some of them. The table has 30,000 to 35,000 clones, roughly 90% seen once. The sequences come from CD4+ or CD8+ T cells sorted from blood, collected in a trial of the OX40 agonist ivuxolimab. The receptors were gathered from an adult with an advanced solid tumor such as melanoma, head and neck, liver or kidney cancer.

J is TRBJ2-7 and V is TRBV9; possibly TRBD2 for D (6 bases). V was shortened by 3 bases and J by 5 bases, with 15 bases between the two germline ends. The CDR3 length is 14 residues. CDR1 is SGDLS and CDR2 is YYNGEE in the germline V gene. The CDR3 DNA follows: TGTGCCAGCAGCGGACGAGGGACTTCGAACGAGCAGTACTTC. It is translated as CASSGRGTSNEQYF.

The chain combines TRBV5-6 with TRBJ2-7, with 7 bases fitting TRBD1. J lost 2 bases, V lost 4 bases, and 9 bases had no gene match. The CDR3 loop spans 15 amino acids. Germline CDR1 reads SGHDT; CDR2 reads YYEEEE. CDR3 sequence (DNA): TGTGCCAGCAGCCCAACAGGGGCTATAGCCTACGAGCAGTACTTC. This codes for CASSPTGAIAYEQYF.

The V gene is TRBV7-9, the J gene TRBJ2-7, with TRBD2 as a possible D gene (5 bases). The CDR3 covers 11 residues. Per the germline V gene, CDR1 is SEHNR and CDR2 is FQNEAQ (reference sequence). Trimming pared 5 bases from V and 4 bases from J, leaving 6 bases between. Here the CDR3 DNA reads TGTGCCAGCAGCGAGGGTTACGAGCAGTACTTC. Translation gives CASSEGYEQYF.

The chain has TRBV19 and TRBJ1-1, with 7 nucleotides matching TRBD1. Per the germline V gene, CDR1 is LNHDA and CDR2 is SQIVND (reference sequence). The CDR3 runs 15 residues. V was clipped by 1 base and J by 4 bases; unmatched bases: 6. CDR3 sequence: CASSIATGSGTEAFF. CDR3 DNA: TGTGCCAGTAGTATAGCGACAGGGTCGGGCACTGAAGCTTTCTTT.

The chain carries TRBV15 and TRBJ2-5; D is possibly TRBD2 (7 bases). Trimming removed 0 bases from V and 5 bases from J, with 13 bases in between. The CDR3 is made up of 15 amino acids. Germline CDR1 is LNHNV and CDR2 is YYDKDF (reference sequence). CDR3 loop: CATSRDAGGAETQYF. The CDR3 nucleotides are TGTGCCACCAGCAGAGATGCTGGGGGGGCCGAGACCCAGTACTTC. The whole variable domain, remainder taken from reference TRBV15 and TRBJ2-5, is DAMVIQNPRYQVTQFGKPVTLSCSQTLNHNVMYWYQQKSSQAPKLLFHYYDKDFNNEADTPDNFQSRRPNTSFCFLDIRSPGLGDTAMYLCATSRDAGGAETQYFGPGTRLLVL.

The V call is TRBV5-6, the J call TRBJ2-3, with 7 bases that match TRBD1. The CDR3 runs 15 residues. In germline, CDR1 is SGHDT, CDR2 YYEEEE. The J segment lost 2 bases and the V segment lost 3 bases, leaving 6 bases of the junction unmatched. The CDR3 nucleotides read TGTGCCAGCAGCTACGGACAGGTGAACACAGATACGCAGTATTTT. Translating it yields CASSYGQVNTDTQYF.

V gene TRBV15 combines with J gene TRBJ2-1, with 11 nucleotides matching TRBD1. The CDR3 loop spans 17 amino acids. The V segment lost 1 base and the J segment 3 bases; nucleotides outside the gene matches: 5. Germline values: CDR1 LNHNV, CDR2 YYDKDF (reference sequence). This CDR3 is CATSRGGQGANYNEQFF. For the CDR3, the DNA is TGTGCCACCAGCAGAGGCGGACAGGGGGCTAACTACAATGAGCAGTTCTTC.

Only one count was recorded for this clone. The chain employs TRBV5-1 and TRBJ1-1, with 9 bases identical to TRBD1. With V trimmed by 2 bases and J by 0 bases, 5 bases remained unmatched. Germline CDR1 reads SGHRS; CDR2 reads YFSETQ. The CDR3 totals 16 residues. This CDR3 is CASSFGQGFLNTEAFF. The CDR3 bases are TGCGCCAGCAGCTTCGGACAGGGGTTCTTGAACACTGAAGCTTTCTTT. Variable domain in full (rest from reference TRBV5-1 and TRBJ1-1): KAGVTQTPRYLIKTRGQQVTLSCSPISGHRSVSWYQQTPGQGLQFLFEYFSETQRNKGNFPGRFSGRQFSNSRSEMNVSTLELGDSALYLCASSFGQGFLNTEAFFGQGTRLTVV.

The chain employs TRBV19 and TRBJ2-7, with 9 bases fitting TRBD2. The CDR3 contains 16 residues. Germline lookup yields CDR1 LNHDA and CDR2 SQIVND (reference sequence). The trim removed 5 bases at V and 5 bases at J, leaving 13 bases unmatched. CDR3 DNA: TGTGCCAGTAGTCTTATAGGGGGAGCGGGAGGCCACGAGCAGTACTTC. Protein: CASSLIGGAGGHEQYF.

J is TRBJ2-3 and V is TRBV28; 13 bases fit TRBD2. The CDR3 has 15 residues. Germline V gene lookup returns CDR1 MDHEN and CDR2 SYDVKM. The V segment lost 6 bases and the J segment 3 bases; nucleotides outside the gene matches: 3. Written as DNA, the CDR3 is TGTGCCAGCAGGAGGACTAGCGGGAGAACAGATACGCAGTATTTT. It specifies CASRRTSGRTDTQYF. The entire variable domain, with the rest obtained from reference TRBV28 and TRBJ2-3, is as follows: DVKVTQSSRYLVKRTGEKVFLECVQDMDHENMFWYRQDPGLGLRLIYFSYDVKMKEKGDIPEGYSVSREKKERFSLILESASTNQTSMYLCASRRTSGRTDTQYFGPGTRLTVL.

The chain employs TRBV28 and TRBJ2-7; D is ambiguous. The CDR3 has 12 residues. The germline gives CDR1 MDHEN, CDR2 SYDVKM. V lost 10 bases, J lost 2 bases, and 12 bases lay in between. CDR3 bases: TGTGCCACGTCGCGCGCAGCCTACGAGCAGTACTTC. Encoded protein: CATSRAAYEQYF.

J is TRBJ2-7 and V is TRBV5-4; tentatively, D is TRBD1 or TRBD2 (7 bases each). The CDR3 covers 14 residues. V lost 4 bases, J lost 2 bases, and 13 bases lay in between. Per the germline V gene, CDR1 is SGHNT and CDR2 is YYREEE (reference sequence). As DNA, the CDR3 is TGTGCCAGCAGCCCGAGCGGGACAGCCTACGAGCAGTACTTC. Translated: CASSPSGTAYEQYF.

The rearrangement uses TRBV30 and TRBJ2-3, with 7 bases identical to TRBD1. CDR3 size: 15 residues. Germline V CDR1 and CDR2: GTSNPN, SVGIG (reference sequence). J lost 5 bases, V lost 7 bases, and 15 bases had no gene match. CDR3 DNA sequence: TGTGCCTCGACTGGGATTGGCAGGGGGATAGATACGCAGTATTTT. It encodes CASTGIGRGIDTQYF.

J is TRBJ2-1 and V is TRBV5-5; TRBD2 matches at 8 bases. The trim removed 0 bases at V and 4 bases at J, leaving 3 bases unmatched. Germline V gene sequence: CDR1 SGHKS, CDR2 YYEKEE (reference sequence). This CDR3 has 15 residues. DNA of the CDR3: TGTGCCAGCAGCTTGGATAGCGGGAAATACAATGAGCAGTTCTTC. Translating gives CASSLDSGKYNEQFF.

The rearrangement links TRBV6-5 to TRBJ2-7, with D possibly being TRBD2 (6 bases). The CDR3 totals 13 residues. Germline V gene sequence: CDR1 MNHEY, CDR2 SVGAGI. The ends were cut back, 5 bases at V and 1 base at J, with 9 bases in the middle. CDR3 nucleotides: TGTGCCAGCAGTAGCGGGCAATCCTACGAGCAGTACTTC. This gives the protein CASSSGQSYEQYF.

The CDR3, as DNA: TGTGCCAGCAGCCAAGAACTCAGGGGGCTCGAGTACGAGCAGTACTTC. Translation gives CASSQELRGLEYEQYF. V gene TRBV4-2 combines with J gene TRBJ2-5, with 8 bases fitting TRBD1. Gene TRBJ2-7 matches the end of the DNA better, so the J call may be wrong. The length of the CDR3 is 16 residues. The germline V gene encodes CDR1 LGHNA and CDR2 YNFKEQ.

The chain couples TRBV13 to TRBJ2-7, with D possibly being TRBD2 (5 bases). Germline CDR1 reads PRHDT; CDR2 reads FYEKMQ (reference sequence). V dropped 0 bases and J dropped 4 bases, with 10 bases sitting between them. The CDR3 loop spans 14 amino acids. The CDR3 bases are TGTGCCAGCAGCTTAGGGGAGCGGACGTACGAGCAGTACTTC. Protein product: CASSLGERTYEQYF.

The J gene is TRBJ2-1, the V gene TRBV5-1; TRBD1 agrees at 10 bases. The CDR3 has 14 amino acids. V trimming: 5 bases; J trimming: 4 bases; junction bases outside the gene matches: 3. Germline CDR1 is SGHRS and CDR2 is YFSETQ. This CDR3 reads CASRDRGVYNEQFF. As DNA, the CDR3 is TGCGCCAGCAGGGACAGGGGGGTTTACAATGAGCAGTTCTTC.

The CDR3 reads CASSPPRDRGTGVITGELFF. CDR3 DNA sequence: TGTGCCAGCAGCCCTCCCCGGGACAGGGGGACGGGAGTGATCACCGGGGAGCTGTTTTTT. The chain employs TRBV13 and TRBJ2-2; TRBD1 matches at 11 bases. Germline V CDR1 and CDR2: PRHDT, FYEKMQ (reference sequence). The V gene end was trimmed by 5 bases and the J gene end by 4 bases; junction bases not matched to a gene: 18. The CDR3 loop spans 20 amino acids.

The rearrangement uses TRBV4-1 and TRBJ2-7; unclear D gene. Germline V lookup: CDR1 MGHRA, CDR2 YSYEKL. With 0 bases removed from V and 3 bases from J, the gap between germline ends came to 15 bases. The CDR3 totals 16 residues. This CDR3 reads CASSQDRIRPYYEQYF. The CDR3 nucleotides read TGCGCCAGCAGCCAAGATAGGATCCGACCTTACTACGAGCAGTACTTC.

The V and J genes are TRBV28 and TRBJ2-1; 9 bases are shared with TRBD2. CDR3 size: 12 residues. V shed 7 bases, J shed 9 bases, and the junction held 4 bases outside the gene matches. Per the germline V gene, CDR1 is MDHEN and CDR2 is SYDVKM. The chain's CDR3 is CASIAGVGEQFF. Here the CDR3 DNA reads TGTGCCAGCATAGCGGGGGTTGGTGAGCAGTTCTTC.

This clone was counted a few times. The chain couples TRBV11-2 to TRBJ2-1; D assignment may be TRBD1 or TRBD2 (5 bases each). V shed 9 bases and J shed 5 bases, with 8 bases lying between them. The CDR3 runs to 11 residues. Germline CDR1 SGHAT, CDR2 FQNNGV. The CDR3 DNA sequence: TGTGCCAGGGGGGTTGACAATGAGCAGTTCTTC. Translated, it gives CARGVDNEQFF.

This chain uses TRBV5-8 with TRBJ2-6; D gene ambiguous. V was cut by 1 base and J by 0 bases, with 20 bases left in between. The CDR3 is made up of 20 amino acids. From germline, CDR1 is SGHTS and CDR2 YDEGEE. Written as DNA, the CDR3 is TGTGCCAGCAGCTTGTCGTTGTTCGGTTCAGCCCACTCTGGGGCCAACGTCCTGACTTTC. Encoded protein: CASSLSLFGSAHSGANVLTF. Supplemented by reference TRBV5-8 and TRBJ2-6, the full variable domain reads EAGVTQSPTHLIKTRGQQATLRCSPISGHTSVYWYQQALGLGLQFLLWYDEGEERNRGNFPPRFSGRQFPNYSSELNVNALELEDSALYLCASSLSLFGSAHSGANVLTFGAGSRLTVL.

The gene calls are TRBV19 and TRBJ1-5, with D possibly TRBD1 on 5 matching bases. Germline CDR1 and CDR2: LNHDA and SQIVND (reference sequence). The CDR3 has 14 residues. Between the trimmed V and J ends, which lost 2 bases and 4 bases, there was a span of 9 bases. This chain's CDR3 is CASSIRDRNQPQHF. DNA of the CDR3: TGTGCCAGTAGTATAAGGGACCGTAATCAGCCCCAGCATTTT.

V usage is TRBV4-3 and J usage is TRBJ2-1; 11 bases fit TRBD2. Germline-derived CDR1 and CDR2 are LGHNA and YSLEER. This CDR3 has 17 amino acids. V trimming: 0 bases; J trimming: 9 bases; junction bases outside the gene matches: 10. CDR3: CASSQDTSGRIWGEQFF. The CDR3, as DNA: TGCGCCAGCAGCCAAGATACTAGCGGGAGAATATGGGGTGAGCAGTTCTTC.

On this clone: A far larger clone differs by one base, so this is likely a read error. The sample contains more than one DNA sequence encoding this CDR3. This chain uses TRBV11-2 with TRBJ2-7, with 8 positions matching TRBD2. The CDR3 is 17 amino acids. J lost 3 bases, V lost 5 bases, and 15 bases had no gene match. Germline V gives CDR1 SGHAT, CDR2 FQNNGV. CDR3 sequence reads: CASSQDPPSTSGYEQYF. The CDR3 DNA reads TGTGCCAGCAGCCAAGATCCACCCTCAACTAGCGGCTACGAGCAGTACTTC. Filled out from reference TRBV11-2 and TRBJ2-7, the complete variable domain reads EAGVAQSPRYKIIEKRQSVAFWCNPISGHATLYWYQQILGQGPKLLIQFQNNGVVDDSQLPKDRFSAERLKGVDSTLKIQPAKLEDSAVYLCASSQDPPSTSGYEQYFGPGTRLTVT.

The chain carries TRBV7-8 and TRBJ1-2; possible D gene TRBD1, 6 bases. The V and J ends lost 5 bases and 3 bases respectively, with 19 bases between them. Germline values: CDR1 SGHVS, CDR2 FQNEAQ. The CDR3 contains 16 residues. The CDR3 region has the DNA TGTGCCAGCAGCCTAAACTCGCAGGGGATAGACTATGGCTACACCTTC. Translated: CASSLNSQGIDYGYTF.